Following are 15 T cell receptor beta chains from one sample sequenced in a study of CD8+ T cells in alopecia areata. Sequencing templates came from extracted RNA that was reverse transcribed into cDNA. Assay used: immunoSEQ multiplex PCR; TCRdb lists only in-frame clones, some missing. The sample has about 98,000 clones, about 40% seen once; the top ten hold 0.79%. Input material: CD4+ T cells sorted from blood. The receptors were sampled from a human donor with alopecia areata.

The chain uses TRBV30 and TRBJ2-7; no reliable D call. V was shortened by 0 bases and J by 4 bases, with 7 bases between the two germline ends. Germline assignment: CDR1 GTSNPN and CDR2 SVGIG (reference sequence). The CDR3 extends over 12 amino acids. The CDR3 protein is CAWSVSTYEQYF. The CDR3 nucleotides read TGTGCCTGGAGTGTATCGACTTACGAGCAGTACTTC.

The chain combines TRBV5-6 with TRBJ2-3; D not certain. Trimming cost V 3 bases and J 2 bases, with 4 bases left between them. The CDR3 covers 12 residues. Germline assignment: CDR1 SGHDT and CDR2 YYEEEE. The DNA of the CDR3 is TGTGCCAGCAGCTCTTCCACAGATACGCAGTATTTT. This encodes CASSSSTDTQYF.

This clone occurred a few times. The CDR3 loop reads CASTGRAGSGNTIYF. CDR3 DNA: TGTGCCAGCACCGGACGGGCCGGCTCTGGAAACACCATATATTTT. The rearrangement links TRBV28 to TRBJ1-3; D remains ambiguous. This CDR3 has 15 amino acids. Germline CDR1 reads MDHEN; CDR2 reads SYDVKM. V dropped 7 bases and J dropped 0 bases, with 13 bases sitting between them.

The rearrangement joins TRBV29-1 to TRBJ1-4; D is undetermined. The V end lost 3 bases, the J end lost 2 bases, and 4 bases lay between the germline ends. The germline V gene has CDR1 SQVTM and CDR2 ANQGSEA. CDR3 length: 12 amino acids. The CDR3 is CSVEPTNEKLFF. DNA for the CDR3: TGCAGCGTTGAGCCGACTAATGAAAAACTGTTTTTT.

J is TRBJ2-5 and V is TRBV4-2, with 7 bases identical to TRBD1. V trimming: 1 base; J trimming: 4 bases; junction bases outside the gene matches: 9. CDR1 and CDR2 from the germline V gene are LGHNA and YNFKEQ. This CDR3 has 16 amino acids. In DNA, the CDR3 is TGTGCCAGCAGCCAAGGAGGGACAGCCCGGGGAGAGACCCAGTACTTC. This gives the protein CASSQGGTARGETQYF.

This clone was recorded a few times. DNA for the CDR3: TGTGCCAGCAGCCACCCCGTGGCGAACACCGGGGAGCTGTTTTTT. Residues: CASSHPVANTGELFF. The rearrangement links TRBV28 to TRBJ2-2, with unresolved D. With 6 bases removed from V and 0 bases from J, the gap between germline ends came to 11 bases. CDR3 length: 15 amino acids. Per the germline V gene, CDR1 is MDHEN and CDR2 is SYDVKM.

The V call is TRBV18, the J call TRBJ2-7, with 7 bases matching TRBD1. J gave up 5 bases and V 3 bases, and 13 bases lay outside the gene matches. CDR3 length: 16 amino acids. Germline loops: CDR1 KGHSH, CDR2 LQKENI. The CDR3 loop is CASSPLMTGRSDEQYF. CDR3 nucleotide sequence: TGTGCCAGCTCACCCCTTATGACAGGGCGGTCGGACGAGCAGTACTTC. The complete variable domain, with remaining parts taken from reference TRBV18 and TRBJ2-7, reads NAGVMQNPRHLVRRRGQEARLRCSPMKGHSHVYWYRQLPEEGLKFMVYLQKENIIDESGMPKERFSAEFPKEGPSILRIQQVVRGDSAAYFCASSPLMTGRSDEQYFGPGTRLTVT.

This clone was seen more than once but under ten times. The rearrangement links TRBV29-1 to TRBJ2-2; D gene unclear. V lost 5 bases and J lost 1, with 5 bases in between. Germline CDR1 reads SQVTM; CDR2 reads ANQGSEA. The CDR3 is 12 amino acids. The CDR3 sequence: CSVWGNTGELFF. The DNA for the CDR3 is TGCAGCGTTTGGGGGAACACCGGGGAGCTGTTTTTT.

This clone showed up just a few times. The gene calls are TRBV5-1 and TRBJ2-4, with D perhaps TRBD1 or TRBD2 (5 bases each). This CDR3 has 16 residues. Trimming left V 4 bases short and J 2 bases short, with 16 bases between. Germline V CDR1 and CDR2: SGHRS, YFSETQ. The CDR3 sequence is CASSLRGSSPKNIQYF. The CDR3 bases are TGCGCCAGCAGCCTGAGGGGTAGCAGTCCCAAAAACATTCAGTACTTC.

This chain joins TRBV19 and TRBJ2-5; 8 nucleotides align to TRBD2. V lost 3 bases, J lost 0 bases, and 0 bases stayed unmatched. Germline values: CDR1 LNHDA, CDR2 SQIVND (reference sequence). This CDR3 is 14 amino acids long. The CDR3 region has the DNA TGTGCCAGTAGTATCGGGGGGGACCAAGAGACCCAGTACTTC. Translated, it gives CASSIGGDQETQYF.

This clone came up a few times. The CDR3 is CASSGEGRQPQHF. The DNA for the CDR3 is TGTGCCAGCAGTGGGGAGGGACGTCAGCCCCAGCATTTT. V is TRBV28 and J is TRBJ1-5; a weak D match, TRBD1 (5 bases). CDR1 MDHEN and CDR2 SYDVKM come from the germline V gene. V was clipped by 5 bases and J by 6 bases, with 11 bases between them. CDR3 size: 13 residues.

The V call is TRBV7-9, the J call TRBJ1-6; D gene uncertain. The CDR3 length is 13 residues. Germline V gives CDR1 SEHNR, CDR2 FQNEAQ (reference sequence). Trimming removed 3 bases at V and 10 bases at J, with 10 bases between. The CDR3 DNA follows: TGTGCCAGCAGCTTTGGAAGGGAGTCACCCCTCCACTTT. Its protein product is CASSFGRESPLHF. The whole variable domain, filled in from reference TRBV7-9 and TRBJ1-6, reads DTGVSQNPRHKITKRGQNVTFRCDPISEHNRLYWYRQTLGQGPEFLTYFQNEAQLEKSRLLSDRFSAERPKGSFSTLEIQRTEQGDSAMYLCASSFGRESPLHFGNGTRLTVT.

This sequence joins TRBV7-2 and TRBJ2-2; D remains unclear. The CDR3 runs 15 residues. The germline CDR1 and CDR2 sequences are SGHTA and FQGNSA. V gave up 2 bases and J gave up 4 bases, with 11 bases separating them. This CDR3 reads CASSLIAAVTGELFF. Here the CDR3 DNA reads TGTGCCAGCAGCTTAATCGCGGCAGTCACCGGGGAGCTGTTTTTT.

This clone was seen only a few times. This sequence joins TRBV10-3 and TRBJ2-2; 8 bases are shared with TRBD2. Unmatched junction bases numbered 10, after V lost 8 bases and J lost 5 bases. Looked up from germline, CDR1 is ENHRY and CDR2 is SYGVKD. The CDR3 has 15 residues. The CDR3 coding sequence is TGTGCCATCGATCCAAGCGGGAGTAGGACCGGGGAGCTGTTTTTT. Translated, it gives CAIDPSGSRTGELFF.

This chain links TRBV9 with TRBJ2-3; 7 nucleotides match TRBD2. The germline gives CDR1 SGDLS, CDR2 YYNGEE. CDR3 length: 16 amino acids. After removal of 0 bases from V and 0 bases from J, the junction contained 4 bases not matched to a gene. CDR3 protein: CASSVDLAASTDTQYF. The CDR3 DNA follows: TGTGCCAGCAGCGTAGACCTAGCGGCTAGCACAGATACGCAGTATTTT.